A selection of T cell receptor beta chains follows, all from one sample in a study of T cell changes during pregnancy in multiple sclerosis. TCRdb's table, derived via immunoSEQ multiplex PCR, lists solely in-frame clones and lacks some. The sample comprises roughly 79,000 clones, about 89% of which are singletons, and approximately 0.41% rests with the top ten. The material sequenced was CD4+ T cells from peripheral blood mononuclear cells, taken before pregnancy. Every receptor here comes from a female donor with multiple sclerosis, enrolled in a pregnancy study. The CDR3 runs from the conserved cysteine through the conserved F or W.

TRBJ1-2 TRBV6-4 CASSDGGGYGYTF
TRBJ1-3 TRBV5-6 CASSWADRDSGNTIYF
TRBJ2-7 TRBV30 CAWSLLGGGEQYF
TRBJ1-6 TRBV7-2 CASSLGGFYSPLHF
TRBJ2-7 TRBV7-2 CASSSQGRVHEQYF
TRBJ1-1 TRBV19 CASSSFRGYTEAFF
TRBJ2-1 TRBV6-6 CASKAATEQFF
TRBJ1-2 TRBV5-1 CASSLAPGTGPYYTF
TRBJ1-1 TRBV5-4 CASKLGTINTEAFF
TRBJ2-1 TRBV13 CASSFGHALSNEQFF
TRBJ2-3 TRBV9 CASSLTGVPADTQYF
TRBJ1-1 TRBV19 CASSIMTPRPEAFF
TRBJ1-4 TRBV19 CASSPGGTVRNEKLFF
TRBJ2-3 TRBV19 CASSIGSFSTDTQYF
TRBJ2-3 TRBV7-2 CASSLHASGRETDTQYF
TRBJ2-3 TRBV6-1 CASRQGVSTDTQYF
TRBJ2-5 TRBV2 CASSDIGVETQYF
TRBJ1-2 TRBV6-6 CASTNGQGAGGYTF
TRBJ2-3 TRBV7-2 CASSLDRERDTQYF
TRBJ1-5 TRBV28 CASSLRAGTGYNQPQHF
TRBJ2-7 TRBV6-1 CASSPWTSNEQYF
TRBJ2-7 TRBV6-5 CASSYSTSGPYEQYF
TRBJ1-6 TRBV4-1 CASSQDRGYSPLHF
TRBJ1-2 TRBV4-3 CASSQVTGATNYGYTF
TRBJ2-7 TRBV7-6 CASSFSGGSYEQYF
TRBJ1-1 TRBV7-3 CASSLYGGVGAEAFF
TRBJ2-5 TRBV29-1 CSVTGGVETQYF
TRBJ2-5 TRBV7-2 CASSLLQETQYF
TRBJ1-3 TRBV28 CASSSGTGNTIYF
TRBJ2-5 TRBV19 CASRTGGRETQYF
TRBJ2-1 TRBV19 CASSARLAGGYNEQFF
TRBJ2-7 TRBV20-1 CSARVDFEQYF
TRBJ1-2 TRBV7-2 CASRKTGDNYGYTF
TRBJ2-3 TRBV6-5 CASSYSRLAARDTQYF
TRBJ1-2 TRBV5-6 CASSLRRPSNYGYTF
TRBJ2-7 TRBV28 CASSEQSGYGQYF
TRBJ1-1 TRBV30 CAWSVRTGQRNTEAFF
TRBJ2-3 TRBV9 CASSVNRGGGEITDTQYF
TRBJ2-1 TRBV9 CASSVLLGGTYNEQFF
TRBJ2-2 TRBV7-2 CASSLGGSPTGELFF
TRBJ2-7 TRBV11-1 CASSFLGAAEISYEQYF
TRBJ1-5 TRBV7-9 CASSSQANNQPQHF
TRBJ1-1 TRBV18 CASSLGQMNTEAFF